This TCR beta chain was recovered during a study of T cells in Graves' hyperthyroidism and ophthalmopathy. Regarding the study as a whole: Also found in blood were most expanded thyroid clonotypes above 0.001. From stable hyperthyroidism, ophthalmopathy was set apart by a 13 V-J model.

RNA transcripts served as the template for amplifying TCR beta CDR3 regions. An initial round of RT-PCR targeting the TCR CDR3 relied on the HTBI primer set. TCRdb used MiXCR to reprocess the multiplex PCR reads, holding one entry per CDR3 protein. The sample gives over 500,000 distinct CDR3 sequences, around 50% of which show up once; about 40% is in the top ten. The V and J ends lost 0 bases and 8 bases respectively, with 13 bases between them. CDR1 is MGHRA and CDR2 is YSYEKL in the germline V gene. This CDR3 comprises 15 residues. The study left out patients who had uncontrolled infection, other autoimmune disease, pregnancy or lactation. With regard to this clonotype: Antigen specificity is unknown.

This sequence originates from an adult woman with Graves' disease, either hyperthyroidism or ophthalmopathy (not recorded which). Sequences were obtained from peripheral blood or thyroid tissue (not recorded which). V is TRBV4-1 and J is TRBJ1-4, with a possible D match to TRBD1 (5 bases). This chain's CDR3 is CASSQEVAGKEKLFF. The CDR3 DNA follows: TGCGCCAGCAGCCAAGAGGTCGCAGGGAAAGAAAAACTGTTTTTT.